These 28 T cell receptor beta chains were sequenced from one sample in a study of T cells in Graves' hyperthyroidism and ophthalmopathy. The CDR3 regions of TCR beta were amplified from RNA transcripts. First-round RT-PCR with HTBI primers amplified the TCR CDR3 region. MiXCR was run by TCRdb on the multiplex PCR reads, yielding one entry per CDR3 protein. The data contain under 400,000 distinct CDR3 sequences, around 16% of them singletons. Sequencing was carried out using blood. These receptors were obtained from a young man with Graves' hyperthyroidism.

The CDR3 bases are TGCAGTGCTTTAATTGGGGGAGGAGAGACCCAGTACTTC. Translated: CSALIGGGETQYF. The gene calls are TRBV20-1 and TRBJ2-5, with D maybe TRBD2 (6 bases). The CDR3 is 13 residues long. V lost 5 bases and J 4 bases, leaving 14 bases between the germline ends. CDR1 and CDR2 from the germline V gene are DFQATT and SNEGSKA (reference sequence).

The rearrangement joins TRBV19 to TRBJ2-5, with D unresolved. Per germline, CDR1 LNHDA and CDR2 SQIVND (reference sequence). Trimming shortened V by 1 base and J by 5 bases, and 8 bases separated the two germline ends. This CDR3 spans 13 amino acids. CDR3 loop: CASSIGVGETQYF. CDR3 nucleotide sequence: TGTGCCAGTAGTATAGGGGTCGGGGAGACCCAGTACTTC. The full variable domain, rest sourced from reference TRBV19 and TRBJ2-5, is DGGITQSPKYLFRKEGQNVTLSCEQNLNHDAMYWYRQDPGQGLRLIYYSQIVNDFQKGDIAEGYSVSREKKESFPLTVTSAQKNPTAFYLCASSIGVGETQYFGPGTRLLVL.

This clonotype was seen repeatedly, ten times or more. The CDR3 sequence: CASSPGESHQPQHF. The DNA of the CDR3 is TGTGCCAGCAGCCCAGGGGAGAGTCATCAGCCCCAGCATTTT. This chain joins TRBV2 and TRBJ1-5; possible D gene TRBD1, 6 bases. The germline V and J ends were trimmed by 6 bases and 5 bases, with 14 bases remaining between them. Germline CDR1 is SNHLY and CDR2 is FYNNEI. The CDR3 loop spans 14 amino acids. Drawing the rest from reference TRBV2 and TRBJ1-5, the complete variable domain is EPEVTQTPSHQVTQMGQEVILRCVPISNHLYFYWYRQILGQKVEFLVSFYNNEISEKSEIFDDQFSVERPDGSNFTLKIRSTKLEDSAMYFCASSPGESHQPQHFGDGTRLSIL.

The chain links TRBV7-9 to TRBJ2-7; D possibly corresponds to TRBD1 (7 bases). The CDR3 is 15 amino acids. The V end lost 4 bases, the J end lost 4 bases, and 17 bases lay between the germline ends. Looked up from germline, CDR1 is SEHNR and CDR2 is FQNEAQ (reference sequence). For the CDR3, the DNA is TGTGCCAGCAGCTCAGGACAGGCCGCGGGGTACGAGCAGTACTTC. Its protein product is CASSSGQAAGYEQYF.

This clonotype was seen only a few times. The genes are TRBV19 and TRBJ2-3; 12 bases map to TRBD2. The junction had 5 bases not matched to a gene; V was cut back by 1 base and J by 3 bases. CDR1 and CDR2 (germline): LNHDA, SQIVND (reference sequence). The CDR3 is made up of 17 amino acids. CDR3 sequence reads: CASSIGLAGVATDTQYF. CDR3 nucleotide sequence: TGTGCCAGTAGTATAGGACTAGCGGGAGTGGCGACAGATACGCAGTATTTT. The entire variable domain, with the rest obtained from reference TRBV19 and TRBJ2-3, is as follows: DGGITQSPKYLFRKEGQNVTLSCEQNLNHDAMYWYRQDPGQGLRLIYYSQIVNDFQKGDIAEGYSVSREKKESFPLTVTSAQKNPTAFYLCASSIGLAGVATDTQYFGPGTRLTVL.

The chain joins TRBV6-1 to TRBJ2-1; 10 bases are shared with TRBD1. CDR1 and CDR2 (germline): MNHNS, SASEGT. The CDR3 runs 15 residues. V lost 10 bases and J lost 11; bases outside the gene matches: 17. CDR3 nucleotides: TGTGCCACTCCCGTTGCCGGGACAGGGGAAAACAAGCAGTTCTTC. This encodes CATPVAGTGENKQFF.

This clonotype occurred many times. The J gene is TRBJ2-3, the V gene TRBV12-5; TRBD2 is a possible D gene (6 bases). Germline lookup yields CDR1 LGHNT and CDR2 FRNRAP. V gave up 6 bases and J gave up 4 bases, with 11 bases separating them. The CDR3 spans 13 residues. The CDR3 DNA sequence: TGTGCTAGTGGGGAGGGATTAGCAGATACGCAGTATTTT. Translation gives CASGEGLADTQYF.

This clonotype was seen ten or more times. The chain is built from TRBV11-1 and TRBJ2-3, with TRBD1 as a possible D gene (5 bases). The CDR3 has 14 residues. Trimming removed 5 bases at V and 0 bases at J, with 9 bases between. Germline V gene lookup returns CDR1 SGHAT and CDR2 FQDESV (reference sequence). In DNA form, the CDR3 reads TGTGCCAGCAGCCCGGACACGAGCACAGATACGCAGTATTTT. It is translated as CASSPDTSTDTQYF.

This clonotype was picked up many times. The chain links TRBV5-1 to TRBJ2-7; TRBD1 or TRBD2 may be the D gene (5 bases each). Trimming removed 0 bases from V and 1 base from J, with 11 bases in between. Per germline, CDR1 SGHRS and CDR2 YFSETQ. The CDR3 is made up of 15 amino acids. CDR3 sequence (DNA): TGCGCCAGCAGCTTGGCCGGGGCAGGTTCCTACGAGCAGTACTTC. Its translation is CASSLAGAGSYEQYF. Based on the CDR3 plus reference TRBV5-1 and TRBJ2-7, the full variable domain is KAGVTQTPRYLIKTRGQQVTLSCSPISGHRSVSWYQQTPGQGLQFLFEYFSETQRNKGNFPGRFSGRQFSNSRSEMNVSTLELGDSALYLCASSLAGAGSYEQYFGPGTRLTVT.

This clonotype occurred many times. The rearrangement uses TRBV5-1 and TRBJ1-1; no definite D call. The CDR3 loop spans 12 amino acids. Trimming took 4 bases from V and 9 from J, leaving 13 bases between them. Germline CDR1 and CDR2: SGHRS and YFSETQ. This CDR3 is CASSAGAPQAFF. The CDR3, as DNA: TGCGCCAGCAGCGCGGGAGCGCCGCAAGCTTTCTTT.

This clonotype was seen a handful of times. The V gene is TRBV2, the J gene TRBJ2-2; D unresolved. Trimming took 6 bases from V and 5 from J, leaving 16 bases between them. Germline-derived CDR1 and CDR2 are SNHLY and FYNNEI. CDR3 size: 15 residues. In nucleotides, the CDR3 is TGTGCCAGCAGACCTCGAGGCCTCGAAACCGGGGAGCTGTTTTTT. Translation gives CASRPRGLETGELFF.

This clonotype was counted between two and nine times. The V and J genes are TRBV6-5 and TRBJ1-4, with 8 bases that match TRBD1. Germline V gene data show CDR1 as MNHEY and CDR2 as SVGAGI. Trimming took 0 bases from V and 4 from J; bases not matched to a gene: 4. This CDR3 contains 16 residues. The CDR3 DNA is TGTGCCAGCAGTTACTCCGGACAGGGAATTAATGAAAAACTGTTTTTT. Residues: CASSYSGQGINEKLFF.

The chain carries TRBV12-3 or TRBV12-4 and TRBJ2-3; D call uncertain. Trimming removed 6 bases at V and 4 bases at J, with 11 bases between. The CDR3 extends over 13 amino acids. CDR3: CASSVRASDTQYF. The CDR3 DNA is TGTGCCAGCAGCGTAAGGGCATCAGATACGCAGTATTTT.

This clonotype was recorded at least ten times. The rearrangement uses TRBV5-4 and TRBJ2-3; 13 nucleotides agree with TRBD2. The V gene's germline CDR1 is SGHNT and CDR2 YYREEE (reference sequence). CDR3 length: 16 amino acids. The ends lost 3 bases at V and 2 bases at J; junction bases unmatched: 3. The CDR3 sequence: CASSSGLAGATDTQYF. For the CDR3, the DNA is TGTGCCAGCAGCTCCGGACTAGCGGGGGCCACAGATACGCAGTATTTT. Drawing the rest from reference TRBV5-4 and TRBJ2-3, the complete variable domain is ETGVTQSPTHLIKTRGQQVTLRCSSQSGHNTVSWYQQALGQGPQFIFQYYREEENGRGNFPPRFSGLQFPNYSSELNVNALELDDSALYLCASSSGLAGATDTQYFGPGTRLTVL.

The chain links TRBV5-1 to TRBJ1-6; possibly TRBD1 for D (5 bases). The CDR3 is 14 amino acids. Trimming took off 4 bases at V and 8 bases at J, with 13 bases between the two ends. The germline V gene encodes CDR1 SGHRS and CDR2 YFSETQ. The CDR3 is CASSPKGYDSPLHF. The CDR3 coding sequence is TGCGCCAGCAGCCCCAAGGGGTATGATTCACCCCTCCACTTT.

This clonotype was counted between two and nine times. V gene TRBV12-5 combines with J gene TRBJ2-5; 7 nucleotides line up with TRBD1. The CDR3 totals 16 residues. Germline trimming cut 0 bases from V and 11 bases from J; bases unmatched to any gene: 15. Looked up from germline, CDR1 is LGHNT and CDR2 is FRNRAP. CDR3 DNA sequence: TGTGCTAGTGGTTTGGTAGTAGGACAGGCAGCCGGGACGCAGTACTTC. Its protein product is CASGLVVGQAAGTQYF.

This clonotype was detected many times. This chain uses TRBV20-1 with TRBJ2-3, with 13 nucleotides matching TRBD2. The V and J ends lost 6 bases and 2 bases, in that order; junction bases with no gene match: 11. This CDR3 is 17 amino acids long. Germline-derived CDR1 and CDR2 are DFQATT and SNEGSKA (reference sequence). The DNA for the CDR3 is TGCAGTGCGGACCCCGGGACTAGCGGGATAAACACAGATACGCAGTATTTT. It codes for CSADPGTSGINTDTQYF.

V gene TRBV19 combines with J gene TRBJ1-2; TRBD1 matches 7 bases. The length of the CDR3 is 12 residues. With 7 bases clipped from V and 3 bases from J, the junction kept 2 bases outside the gene matches. The germline gives CDR1 LNHDA, CDR2 SQIVND (reference sequence). DNA for the CDR3: TGTGCCAGTACCGACAGGGACTATGGCTACACCTTC. Encoded protein: CASTDRDYGYTF.

A few counts support this clonotype. CDR3 nucleotides: TGTGCCAGTAGTCCTGAAACATCAGGGTTTTACGGCTACACCTTC. Translated, it gives CASSPETSGFYGYTF. The rearrangement links TRBV19 to TRBJ1-2, with D possibly TRBD1 on 5 matching bases. The V and J ends lost 5 bases and 8 bases respectively, with 21 bases between them. Germline V gene lookup returns CDR1 LNHDA and CDR2 SQIVND (reference sequence). CDR3 length equals 15 residues.

The chain couples TRBV7-8 to TRBJ2-3, with D tentatively TRBD1 (6 bases). Germline CDR1 and CDR2: SGHVS and FQNEAQ. V lost 5 bases to trimming and J lost 6 bases, with 15 bases between them. The CDR3 is made up of 14 amino acids. In nucleotides, the CDR3 is TGTGCCAGCAGCCTTACAGGGTCGGTGGATACGCAGTATTTT. Translation gives CASSLTGSVDTQYF.

The V call is TRBV6-5, the J call TRBJ1-6; perhaps TRBD1 as D (5 bases). This CDR3 region has 18 residues. Trimming took off 1 base at V and 7 bases at J, with 20 bases between the two ends. The germline V gene encodes CDR1 MNHEY and CDR2 SVGAGI. The CDR3 sequence: CASSYLGVSARGNSPLHF. CDR3 bases: TGTGCCAGCAGTTACTTGGGGGTGTCAGCCCGAGGAAATTCACCCCTCCACTTT.

This chain connects TRBV20-1 to TRBJ2-1; D tentatively reads TRBD1 or TRBD2 (6 bases each). Trimming shortened V by 8 bases and J by 6 bases, and 23 bases separated the two germline ends. The length of the CDR3 is 15 residues. CDR1 is DFQATT and CDR2 is SNEGSKA in the germline V gene (reference sequence). CDR3 region: CSPSGVPGASNEQFF. The CDR3 nucleotides read TGCAGTCCCTCGGGGGTGCCAGGGGCCAGCAATGAGCAGTTCTTC.

The J gene is TRBJ1-6, the V gene TRBV19, with 7 bases that match TRBD1. J gave up 6 bases and V 6 bases, and 5 bases lay outside the gene matches. The CDR3 is 14 amino acids. Germline V gene sequence: CDR1 LNHDA, CDR2 SQIVND (reference sequence). This CDR3 is CASRTGTVNSPLHF. DNA for the CDR3: TGTGCCAGTAGAACCGGGACAGTTAATTCACCCCTCCACTTT. Full variable domain (missing parts from reference TRBV19 and TRBJ1-6): DGGITQSPKYLFRKEGQNVTLSCEQNLNHDAMYWYRQDPGQGLRLIYYSQIVNDFQKGDIAEGYSVSREKKESFPLTVTSAQKNPTAFYLCASRTGTVNSPLHFGNGTRLTVT.

This clonotype was detected ten times or more. This chain connects TRBV7-9 to TRBJ2-2; perhaps TRBD2 as D (6 bases). The CDR3 totals 14 residues. Trimming stripped 5 bases from V and 4 bases from J, with 11 bases between. Germline V CDR1 and CDR2: SEHNR, FQNEAQ (reference sequence). The CDR3 spells CASSLGLPTGELFF. In nucleotides, the CDR3 is TGTGCCAGCAGCCTGGGACTTCCCACCGGGGAGCTGTTTTTT.

J is TRBJ2-3 and V is TRBV18; D is perhaps TRBD1 (5 bases). The CDR3 length is 17 residues. V dropped 0 bases and J dropped 1 base, with 14 bases sitting between them. CDR1 is KGHSH, CDR2 LQKENI, per germline. CDR3 in amino acids: CASSPPQGVTGTDTQYF. CDR3 nucleotides: TGTGCCAGCTCACCACCCCAGGGTGTCACGGGCACAGATACGCAGTATTTT. Full variable domain (remainder filled in from reference TRBV18 and TRBJ2-3): NAGVMQNPRHLVRRRGQEARLRCSPMKGHSHVYWYRQLPEEGLKFMVYLQKENIIDESGMPKERFSAEFPKEGPSILRIQQVVRGDSAAYFCASSPPQGVTGTDTQYFGPGTRLTVL.

The rearrangement uses TRBV20-1 and TRBJ2-3, with 7 bases matching TRBD2. With V trimmed by 5 bases and J by 4 bases, 12 bases remained unmatched. Germline V lookup: CDR1 DFQATT, CDR2 SNEGSKA (reference sequence). The CDR3 length is 15 residues. The DNA of the CDR3 is TGCAGTGCTCTTGAGTTGGGAGGGCCCGCAGATACGCAGTATTTT. Translating gives CSALELGGPADTQYF.

This clonotype has a count of ten or more. The V and J genes are TRBV6-8 and TRBJ1-5; tentatively, D is TRBD1 (5 bases). The CDR3 consists of 17 residues. V was shortened by 5 bases and J by 0 bases, with 17 bases between the two germline ends. Germline V lookup: CDR1 MNHGY, CDR2 SAAAGT. The CDR3 spells CASSPGLSIDSNQPQHF. The CDR3 DNA reads as TGTGCCAGCAGTCCGGGACTATCCATCGATAGCAATCAGCCCCAGCATTTT.

This clonotype has a count of ten or more. The rearrangement uses TRBV29-1 and TRBJ1-1; no firm D call. CDR1 is SQVTM and CDR2 is ANQGSEA in the germline V gene. This CDR3 is 13 amino acids long. The V gene lost 2 bases and the J gene lost 4 bases, with 11 bases spanning the gap. The CDR3 coding sequence is TGCAGCGTTGAATCCCCGGGAGGCACTGAAGCTTTCTTT. Translation: CSVESPGGTEAFF.